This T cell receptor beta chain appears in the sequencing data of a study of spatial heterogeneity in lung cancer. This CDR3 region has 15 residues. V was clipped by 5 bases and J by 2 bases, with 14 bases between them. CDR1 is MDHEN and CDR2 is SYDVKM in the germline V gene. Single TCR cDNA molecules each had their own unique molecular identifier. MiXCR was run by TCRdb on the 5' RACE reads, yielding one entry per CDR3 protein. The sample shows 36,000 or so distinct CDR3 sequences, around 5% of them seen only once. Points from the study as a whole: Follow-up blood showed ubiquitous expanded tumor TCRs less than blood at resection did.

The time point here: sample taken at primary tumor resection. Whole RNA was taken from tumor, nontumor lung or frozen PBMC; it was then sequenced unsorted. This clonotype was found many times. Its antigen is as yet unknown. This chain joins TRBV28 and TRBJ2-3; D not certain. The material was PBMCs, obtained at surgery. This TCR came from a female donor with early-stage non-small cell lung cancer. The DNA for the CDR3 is TGTGCCAGCAGTGAAACACAAAATCCCACAGATACGCAGTATTTT. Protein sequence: CASSETQNPTDTQYF.